The 10 T cell receptor beta chains reported below all come from one sample, sequenced in a study of CD8 T cells in Susac syndrome. An amount of RNA that ranged from roughly 0.5 to 1 ug was reverse transcribed with random hexamers. TCRdb analysed the immunoSEQ multiplex PCR reads with MiXCR anew, one entry per CDR3 protein. The sample lists approximately 76,000 distinct CDR3 sequences; about 94% were seen once. The sequencing input was CD8+ T cells from PBMCs. The receptors here all came from a human donor with multiple sclerosis.

The rearrangement joins TRBV2 to TRBJ1-2; a weak D match, TRBD1 (6 bases). The CDR3 is made up of 16 amino acids. V was cut by 2 bases and J by 6 bases, with 19 bases left in between. The germline V gene encodes CDR1 SNHLY and CDR2 FYNNEI. The CDR3 region has the DNA TGTGCCAGCAGTGAATTACAGGAAAGGGGGAGCGATGGCTACACCTTC. Protein sequence: CASSELQERGSDGYTF.

V usage is TRBV27 and J usage is TRBJ1-1; a possible D gene is TRBD1 (6 bases). CDR1 and CDR2 from the germline V gene are MNHEY and SMNVEV (reference sequence). The length of the CDR3 is 12 residues. The germline V and J ends were trimmed by 3 bases and 6 bases, with 8 bases remaining between them. The CDR3 nucleotides are TGTGCCAGCAGTTTTGGGGGCCCTGAAGCTTTCTTT. Translated: CASSFGGPEAFF.

V and J are TRBV7-9 and TRBJ2-6; the D call may be TRBD1 or TRBD2 (5 bases each). With 0 bases removed from V and 5 bases from J, the gap between germline ends came to 8 bases. The germline V gene encodes CDR1 SEHNR and CDR2 FQNEAQ (reference sequence). This CDR3 contains 15 residues. CDR3 nucleotides: TGTGCCAGCAGCTTAGCCGGGGCTAGGGCCAACGTCCTGACTTTC. Translated, it gives CASSLAGARANVLTF.

This chain joins TRBV19 and TRBJ1-5; D possibly corresponds to TRBD1 (5 bases). V lost 10 bases, J lost 0 bases, and 16 bases lay in between. This CDR3 comprises 15 residues. Germline V CDR1 and CDR2: LNHDA, SQIVND (reference sequence). CDR3: CATTPAGNSNQPQHF. Written as DNA, the CDR3 is TGTGCCACGACCCCGGCAGGGAATAGCAATCAGCCCCAGCATTTT.

The chain uses TRBV7-2 and TRBJ2-2; a possible D gene is TRBD1 (5 bases). Trimming shortened V by 2 bases and J by 1 base, and 8 bases separated the two germline ends. The CDR3 runs to 15 residues. Germline V CDR1 and CDR2: SGHTA, FQGNSA. CDR3: CASSLNTGNTGELFF. CDR3 DNA sequence: TGTGCCAGCAGCTTAAATACAGGGAACACCGGGGAGCTGTTTTTT.

In its sample, this clonotype was seen once. The gene calls are TRBV3-1 and TRBJ2-1, with D perhaps given as TRBD1 or TRBD2 (5 bases each). The V end lost 4 bases, the J end lost 3 bases, and 22 bases lay between the germline ends. This CDR3 is built from 18 residues. Germline lookup yields CDR1 LGHDT and CDR2 YNNKEL (reference sequence). The CDR3 here is CASSPYSVGRGVYNEQFF. The CDR3 region has the DNA TGTGCCAGCAGCCCATACAGCGTAGGACGAGGGGTCTACAATGAGCAGTTCTTC.

V is TRBV20-1 and J is TRBJ2-5; TRBD2 aligns across 9 bases. Germline-derived CDR1 and CDR2 are DFQATT and SNEGSKA (reference sequence). The V gene end was trimmed by 0 bases and the J gene end by 3 bases; junction bases not matched to a gene: 2. The CDR3 extends over 14 amino acids. The CDR3 nucleotides read TGCAGTGCTAGAGAAAAGCGGGGGGAAGAGACCCAGTACTTC. It encodes CSAREKRGEETQYF.

The rearrangement uses TRBV28 and TRBJ1-6; 8 bases line up with TRBD1. Germline CDR1 and CDR2: MDHEN and SYDVKM. This CDR3 has 14 residues. V lost 5 bases and J lost 10; bases outside the gene matches: 7. CDR3 residues: CASSPRDRGSPLHF. The DNA of the CDR3 is TGTGCCAGCAGTCCCCGAGACAGGGGATCACCCCTCCACTTT.

CDR3 DNA sequence: TGCAGCGTTGAAGACCGGGGGGGCTACAATGAGCAGTTCTTC. This sequence encodes CSVEDRGGYNEQFF. The chain has TRBV29-1 and TRBJ2-1, with 8 bases lining up with TRBD2. Germline V gene sequence: CDR1 SQVTM, CDR2 ANQGSEA. After removal of 0 bases from V and 3 bases from J, the junction contained 1 base not matched to a gene. The CDR3 sequence is 14 residues long.

This chain links TRBV19 with TRBJ2-7, with D possibly TRBD2 on 6 matching bases. V lost 3 bases to trimming and J lost 2 bases, with 8 bases between them. The CDR3 is 13 residues long. Per germline, CDR1 LNHDA and CDR2 SQIVND (reference sequence). CDR3 region: CASSMRGTYEQYF. The CDR3 nucleotides are TGTGCCAGTAGTATGCGGGGTACCTACGAGCAGTACTTC.